Listed here are 5 T cell receptor beta chains from one sample, sequenced in a study of beta chain features in type 1 diabetes. Study outcomes and limitations: There was a moderate but significant shortening of TCRB CDR3s in all four CD4+ subsets of Type 1 diabetes patients.

What was sequenced were expressed TCRB transcripts, since all of the isolated RNA had been reverse transcribed. Only in-frame clones appear in the TCRdb table, and some are missing; sequencing was by immunoSEQ multiplex PCR. The table has 280,000 or so clones, approximately 16% seen once; the top ten hold more than 0.015%. For these receptors, no antigen is known. The sequencing sample was made of naive CD4+ T cells from blood. The receptor source for this set is a man younger than 35 with type 1 diabetes.

The rearrangement uses TRBV28 and TRBJ2-7; D may be TRBD1 (6 bases). The ends were cut back, 6 bases at V and 4 bases at J, with 10 bases in the middle. Germline V gene sequence: CDR1 MDHEN, CDR2 SYDVKM. This CDR3 is 12 amino acids long. This CDR3 is CASSRGQYEQYF. CDR3 DNA: TGTGCCAGCAGCCGTGGACAGTACGAGCAGTACTTC.

In its sample, this clone was seen a few times. This sequence joins TRBV11-2 and TRBJ1-4; 7 nucleotides match TRBD1. The CDR3 loop spans 16 amino acids. V gave up 8 bases and J gave up 0 bases; unmatched junction bases: 9. Germline V gene data show CDR1 as SGHAT and CDR2 as FQNNGV. CDR3 loop: CASVRQGGATNEKLFF. CDR3 bases: TGTGCCAGCGTAAGACAGGGCGGTGCAACTAATGAAAAACTGTTTTTT.

V usage is TRBV30 and J usage is TRBJ1-2, with D hard to call. This CDR3 spans 13 amino acids. The V gene's germline CDR1 is GTSNPN and CDR2 SVGIG (reference sequence). The V gene lost 0 bases and the J gene lost 4 bases, with 9 bases spanning the gap. DNA of the CDR3: TGTGCCTGGAGTGTACGAAACAGCTATGGCTACACCTTC. It codes for CAWSVRNSYGYTF.

This clone occurred a few times. This chain links TRBV28 with TRBJ2-4, with D hard to call. The CDR3 spans 15 residues. Germline CDR1 reads MDHEN; CDR2 reads SYDVKM. The V and J ends lost 3 bases and 0 bases respectively, with 9 bases between them. As DNA, the CDR3 is TGTGCCAGCAGTTTTGACACGCTAGCCAAAAACATTCAGTACTTC. Translation gives CASSFDTLAKNIQYF. Full variable domain (missing parts from reference TRBV28 and TRBJ2-4): DVKVTQSSRYLVKRTGEKVFLECVQDMDHENMFWYRQDPGLGLRLIYFSYDVKMKEKGDIPEGYSVSREKKERFSLILESASTNQTSMYLCASSFDTLAKNIQYFGAGTRLSVL.

V and J are TRBV28 and TRBJ2-7, with D maybe TRBD2 (5 bases). The CDR3 loop spans 11 amino acids. Germline-derived CDR1 and CDR2 are MDHEN and SYDVKM. Trimming removed 5 bases at V and 9 bases at J, with 11 bases between. The CDR3 DNA reads as TGTGCCAGCAGTACTAGGACCGGGCAGTACTTC. This encodes CASSTRTGQYF.